This T cell receptor (beta chain) is drawn from a study of T cell responses to AZD1222 COVID-19 vaccine. Study-level results: Spike-spanning, vaccine-associated CD4 TCRs were dominant at 160-218 and 743-854. Donors, mostly white British, included more females; clonal diversity was possibly underestimated.

Assay: immunoSEQ multiplex PCR; the TCRdb copy retains only in-frame clones and omits some. The sample yields approximately 150,000 clones, 70% to 90% seen once. Both about-4-week and about-12-week second-dose recipients were combined. V was pared by 2 bases and J by 1 base, with 11 bases between. Germline loops: CDR1 MNHEY, CDR2 SVGAGI. The CDR3 is 15 amino acids. Notes on this clone: The antigen is undetermined.

This material consisted of peripheral blood, taken 28 days after the second AZD1222 dose. The sequence was collected from an adult who received the AZD1222 COVID-19 vaccine. This chain links TRBV6-5 with TRBJ1-1; no clear D. The CDR3 loop reads CASSYVLRGNTEAFF. The CDR3 coding sequence is TGTGCCAGCAGTTACGTTTTACGGGGGAACACTGAAGCTTTCTTT.